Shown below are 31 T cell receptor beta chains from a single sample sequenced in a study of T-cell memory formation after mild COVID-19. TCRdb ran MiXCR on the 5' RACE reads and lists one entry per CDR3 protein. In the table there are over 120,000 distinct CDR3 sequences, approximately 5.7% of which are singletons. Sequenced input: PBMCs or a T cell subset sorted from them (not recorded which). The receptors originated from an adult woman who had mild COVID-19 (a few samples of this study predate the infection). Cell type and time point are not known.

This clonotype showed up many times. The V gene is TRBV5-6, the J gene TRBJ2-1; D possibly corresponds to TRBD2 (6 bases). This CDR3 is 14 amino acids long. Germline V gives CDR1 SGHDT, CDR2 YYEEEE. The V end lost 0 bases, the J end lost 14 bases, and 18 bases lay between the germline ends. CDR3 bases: TGTGCCAGCAGCTTGGCGACTAGTGGCGGAAGAGAGTTCTTC. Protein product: CASSLATSGGREFF.

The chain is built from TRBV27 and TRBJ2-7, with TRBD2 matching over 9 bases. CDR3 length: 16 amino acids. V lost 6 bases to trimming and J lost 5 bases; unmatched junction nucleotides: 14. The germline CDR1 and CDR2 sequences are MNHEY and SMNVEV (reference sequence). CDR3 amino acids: CASRLLSSGVDHEQYF. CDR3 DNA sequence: TGTGCCAGCAGATTGCTCTCTAGCGGGGTGGACCACGAGCAGTACTTC.

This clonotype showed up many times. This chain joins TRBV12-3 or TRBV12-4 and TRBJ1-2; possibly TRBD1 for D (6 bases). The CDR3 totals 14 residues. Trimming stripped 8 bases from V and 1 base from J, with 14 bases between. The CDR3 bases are TGTGCCAGCGGGGCCGGGACAAATAACTATGGCTACACCTTC. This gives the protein CASGAGTNNYGYTF.

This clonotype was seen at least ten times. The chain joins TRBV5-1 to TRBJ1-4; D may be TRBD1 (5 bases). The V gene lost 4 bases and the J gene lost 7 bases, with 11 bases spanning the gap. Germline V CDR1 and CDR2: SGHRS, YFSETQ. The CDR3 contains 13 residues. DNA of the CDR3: TGCGCCAGCAGCAGACGGGACGGTGAAAAACTGTTTTTT. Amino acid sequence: CASSRRDGEKLFF.

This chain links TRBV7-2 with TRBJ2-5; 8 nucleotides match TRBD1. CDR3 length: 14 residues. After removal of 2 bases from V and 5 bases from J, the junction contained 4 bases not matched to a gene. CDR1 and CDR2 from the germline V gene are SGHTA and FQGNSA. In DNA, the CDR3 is TGTGCCAGCAGCTTATCAGGGGGCGCTGAGACCCAGTACTTC. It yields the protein CASSLSGGAETQYF.

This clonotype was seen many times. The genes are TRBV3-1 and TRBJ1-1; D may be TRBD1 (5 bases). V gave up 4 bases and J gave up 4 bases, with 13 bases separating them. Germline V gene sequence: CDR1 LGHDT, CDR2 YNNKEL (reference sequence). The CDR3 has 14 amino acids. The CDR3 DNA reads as TGTGCCAGCAGCCCCACGGGGAGGGGCACTGAAGCTTTCTTT. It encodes CASSPTGRGTEAFF.

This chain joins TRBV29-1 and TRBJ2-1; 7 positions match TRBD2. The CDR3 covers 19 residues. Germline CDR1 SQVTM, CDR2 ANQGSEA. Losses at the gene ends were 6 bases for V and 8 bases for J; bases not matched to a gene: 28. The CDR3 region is CSVSNLAGRTTKPIDEQFF. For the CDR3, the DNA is TGCAGCGTGTCTAATTTAGCGGGTAGGACGACGAAACCCATCGATGAGCAGTTCTTC.

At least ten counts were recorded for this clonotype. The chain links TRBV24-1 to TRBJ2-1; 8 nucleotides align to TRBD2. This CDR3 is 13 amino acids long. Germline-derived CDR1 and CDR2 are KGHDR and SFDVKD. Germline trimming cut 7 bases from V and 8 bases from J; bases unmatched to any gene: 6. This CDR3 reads CATRAGVADEQFF. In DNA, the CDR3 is TGTGCCACCAGAGCGGGAGTCGCCGATGAGCAGTTCTTC.

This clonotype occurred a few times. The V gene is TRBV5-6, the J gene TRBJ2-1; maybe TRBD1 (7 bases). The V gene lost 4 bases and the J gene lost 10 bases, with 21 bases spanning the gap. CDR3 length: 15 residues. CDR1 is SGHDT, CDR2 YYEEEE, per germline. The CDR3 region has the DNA TGTGCCAGCAGCCCCATTGGAGGGGGCATCGGAGAGCAGTTCTTC. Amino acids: CASSPIGGGIGEQFF. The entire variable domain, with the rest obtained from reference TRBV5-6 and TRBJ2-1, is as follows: DAGVTQSPTHLIKTRGQQVTLRCSPKSGHDTVSWYQQALGQGPQFIFQYYEEEERQRGNFPDRFSGHQFPNYSSELNVNALLLGDSALYLCASSPIGGGIGEQFFGPGTRLTVL.

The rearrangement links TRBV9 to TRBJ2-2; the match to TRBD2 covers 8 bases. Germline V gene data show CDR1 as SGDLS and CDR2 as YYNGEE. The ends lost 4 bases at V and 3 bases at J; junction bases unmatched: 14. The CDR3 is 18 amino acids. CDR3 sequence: CASSPRIGTRGHTGELFF. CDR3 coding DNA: TGTGCCAGCAGCCCTCGAATCGGGACTAGGGGACACACCGGGGAGCTGTTTTTT.

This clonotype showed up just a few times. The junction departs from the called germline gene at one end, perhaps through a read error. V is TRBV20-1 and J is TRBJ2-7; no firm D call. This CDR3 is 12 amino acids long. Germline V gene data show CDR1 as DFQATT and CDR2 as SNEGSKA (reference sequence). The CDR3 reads CSARVFSDEQYF. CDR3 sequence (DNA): TGCAGTGCTAGGGTATTCTCCGACGAGCAGTACTTC.

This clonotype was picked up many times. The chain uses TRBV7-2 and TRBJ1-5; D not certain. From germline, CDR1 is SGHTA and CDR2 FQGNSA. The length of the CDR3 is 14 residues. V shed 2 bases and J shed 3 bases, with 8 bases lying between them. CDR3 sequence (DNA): TGTGCCAGCAGCTTATCAGCAAACAATCAGCCCCAGCATTTT. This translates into CASSLSANNQPQHF.

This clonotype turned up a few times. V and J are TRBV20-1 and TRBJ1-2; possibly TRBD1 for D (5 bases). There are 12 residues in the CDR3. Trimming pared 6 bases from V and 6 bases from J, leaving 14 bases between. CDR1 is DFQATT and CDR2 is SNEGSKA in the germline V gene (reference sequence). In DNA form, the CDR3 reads TGCAGTGCCCCGGGACTTAGAGATGGCTACACCTTC. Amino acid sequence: CSAPGLRDGYTF.

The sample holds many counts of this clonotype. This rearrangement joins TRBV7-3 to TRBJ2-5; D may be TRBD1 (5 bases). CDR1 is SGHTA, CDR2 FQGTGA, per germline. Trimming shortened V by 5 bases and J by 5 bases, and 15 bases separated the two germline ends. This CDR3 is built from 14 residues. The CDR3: CASSLQGAGETQYF. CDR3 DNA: TGTGCCAGCAGCCTCCAAGGGGCAGGGGAGACCCAGTACTTC.

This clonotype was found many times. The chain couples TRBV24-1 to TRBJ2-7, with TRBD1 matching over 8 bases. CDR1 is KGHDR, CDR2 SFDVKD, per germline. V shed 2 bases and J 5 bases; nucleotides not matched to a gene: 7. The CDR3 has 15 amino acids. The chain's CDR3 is CATSDWAGGRDEQYF. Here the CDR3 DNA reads TGTGCCACCAGTGATTGGGCAGGGGGCCGGGACGAGCAGTACTTC.

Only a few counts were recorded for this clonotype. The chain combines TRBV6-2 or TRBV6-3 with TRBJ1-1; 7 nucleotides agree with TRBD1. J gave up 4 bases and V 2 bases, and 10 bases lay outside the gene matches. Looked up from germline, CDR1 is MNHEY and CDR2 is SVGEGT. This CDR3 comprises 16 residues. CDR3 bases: TGTGCCAGCAGTTACCCCTACAGGGGACTAAGCACTGAAGCTTTCTTT. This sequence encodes CASSYPYRGLSTEAFF.

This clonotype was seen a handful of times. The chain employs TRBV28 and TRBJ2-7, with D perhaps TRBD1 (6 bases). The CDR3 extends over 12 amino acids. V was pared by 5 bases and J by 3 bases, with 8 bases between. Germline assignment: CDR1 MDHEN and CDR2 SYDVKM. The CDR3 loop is CASSTGNYEQYF. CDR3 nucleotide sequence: TGTGCCAGCAGTACAGGGAACTACGAGCAGTACTTC.

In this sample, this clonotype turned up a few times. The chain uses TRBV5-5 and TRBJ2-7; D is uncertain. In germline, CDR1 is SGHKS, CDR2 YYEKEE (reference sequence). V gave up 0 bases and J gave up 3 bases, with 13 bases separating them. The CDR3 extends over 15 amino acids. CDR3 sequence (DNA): TGTGCCAGCAGCTTGGGAGTCTCACACCTCTACGAGCAGTACTTC. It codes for CASSLGVSHLYEQYF. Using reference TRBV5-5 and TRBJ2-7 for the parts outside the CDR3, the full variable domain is DAGVTQSPTHLIKTRGQQVTLRCSPISGHKSVSWYQQVLGQGPQFIFQYYEKEERGRGNFPDRFSARQFPNYSSELNVNALLLGDSALYLCASSLGVSHLYEQYFGPGTRLTVT.

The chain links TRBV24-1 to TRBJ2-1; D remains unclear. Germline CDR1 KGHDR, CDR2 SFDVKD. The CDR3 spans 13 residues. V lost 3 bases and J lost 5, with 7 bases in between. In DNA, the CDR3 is TGTGCCACCAGTGATCCCAATAACAATGAGCAGTTCTTC. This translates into CATSDPNNNEQFF.

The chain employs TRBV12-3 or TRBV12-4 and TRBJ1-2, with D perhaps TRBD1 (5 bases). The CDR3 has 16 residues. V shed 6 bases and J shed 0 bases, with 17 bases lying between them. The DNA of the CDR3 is TGTGCCAGCAGGGTTCAGGGAAGGGGCACTAACTATGGCTACACCTTC. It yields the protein CASRVQGRGTNYGYTF.

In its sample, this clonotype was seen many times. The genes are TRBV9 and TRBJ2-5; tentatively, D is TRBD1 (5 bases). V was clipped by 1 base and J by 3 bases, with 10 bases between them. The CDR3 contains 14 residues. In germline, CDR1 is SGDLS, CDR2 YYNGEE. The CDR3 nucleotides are TGTGCCAGCAGCGTACAGGGCTGGGAAGAGACCCAGTACTTC. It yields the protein CASSVQGWEETQYF.

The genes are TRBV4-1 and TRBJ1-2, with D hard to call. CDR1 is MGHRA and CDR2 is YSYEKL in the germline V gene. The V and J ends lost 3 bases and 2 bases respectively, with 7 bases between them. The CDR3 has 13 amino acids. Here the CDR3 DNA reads TGCGCCAGCAGCCAGCTCCCGAACTATGGCTACACCTTC. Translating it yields CASSQLPNYGYTF.

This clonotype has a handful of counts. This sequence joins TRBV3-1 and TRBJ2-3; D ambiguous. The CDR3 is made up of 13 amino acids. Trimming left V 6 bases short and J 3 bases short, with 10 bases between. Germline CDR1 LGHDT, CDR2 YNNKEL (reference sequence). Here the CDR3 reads CASSQSRTDTQYF. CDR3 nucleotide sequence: TGTGCCAGCAGTCAATCAAGGACAGATACGCAGTATTTT.

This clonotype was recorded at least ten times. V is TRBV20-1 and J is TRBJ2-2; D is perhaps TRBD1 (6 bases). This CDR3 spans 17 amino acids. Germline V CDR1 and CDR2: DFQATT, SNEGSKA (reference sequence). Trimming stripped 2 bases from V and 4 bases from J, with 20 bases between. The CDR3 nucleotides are TGCAGTGCTAGACGAGCTGGGGGCCAAGGGTCCACCGGGGAGCTGTTTTTT. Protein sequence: CSARRAGGQGSTGELFF.

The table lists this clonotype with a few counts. CDR3 amino acids: CASSPGQGPQETQYF. As DNA, the CDR3 is TGTGCCAGCAGTCCCGGACAGGGCCCCCAAGAGACCCAGTACTTC. The J gene is TRBJ2-5, the V gene TRBV25-1, with TRBD1 matching 8 bases. The CDR3 is 15 amino acids. V was clipped by 5 bases and J by 1 base; unmatched bases: 6. The V gene's germline CDR1 is MGHDK and CDR2 SYGVNS.

The DNA of the CDR3 is TGTGCCAGCAGCGTAGACCTACACGAGAACCAAGAGACCCAGTACTTC. The encoded protein is CASSVDLHENQETQYF. This chain uses TRBV9 with TRBJ2-5; unclear D gene. Germline-derived CDR1 and CDR2 are SGDLS and YYNGEE. Trimming shortened V by 0 bases and J by 0 bases, and 12 bases separated the two germline ends. The CDR3 runs 16 residues.

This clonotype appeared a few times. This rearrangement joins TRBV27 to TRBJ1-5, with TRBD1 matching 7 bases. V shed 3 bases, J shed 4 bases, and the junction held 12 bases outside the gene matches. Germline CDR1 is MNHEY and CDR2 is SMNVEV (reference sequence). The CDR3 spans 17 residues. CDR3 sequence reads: CASSFRALGTVNQPQHF. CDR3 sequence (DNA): TGTGCCAGCAGTTTCAGAGCACTAGGGACAGTTAATCAGCCCCAGCATTTT.

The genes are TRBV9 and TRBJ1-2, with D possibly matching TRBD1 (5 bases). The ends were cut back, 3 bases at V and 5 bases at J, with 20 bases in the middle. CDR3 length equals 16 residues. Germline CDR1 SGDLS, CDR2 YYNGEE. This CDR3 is CASSASSVGPSYGYTF. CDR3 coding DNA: TGTGCCAGCAGCGCATCCTCAGTGGGACCGAGTTATGGCTACACCTTC.

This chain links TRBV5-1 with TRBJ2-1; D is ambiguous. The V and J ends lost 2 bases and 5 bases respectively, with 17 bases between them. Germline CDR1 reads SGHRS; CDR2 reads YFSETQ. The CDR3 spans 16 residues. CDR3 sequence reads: CASSFISGRGNNEQFF. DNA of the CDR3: TGCGCCAGCAGCTTTATTTCAGGACGTGGAAACAATGAGCAGTTCTTC.

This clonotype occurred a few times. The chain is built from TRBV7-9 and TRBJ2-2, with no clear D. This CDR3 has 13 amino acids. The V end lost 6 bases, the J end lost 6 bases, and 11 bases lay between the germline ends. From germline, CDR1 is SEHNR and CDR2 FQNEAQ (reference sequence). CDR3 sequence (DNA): TGTGCCAGCAGTCGTCCCGGTCCCGGGGAGCTGTTTTTT. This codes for CASSRPGPGELFF. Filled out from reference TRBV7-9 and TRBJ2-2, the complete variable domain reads DTGVSQNPRHKITKRGQNVTFRCDPISEHNRLYWYRQTLGQGPEFLTYFQNEAQLEKSRLLSDRFSAERPKGSFSTLEIQRTEQGDSAMYLCASSRPGPGELFFGEGSRLTVL.

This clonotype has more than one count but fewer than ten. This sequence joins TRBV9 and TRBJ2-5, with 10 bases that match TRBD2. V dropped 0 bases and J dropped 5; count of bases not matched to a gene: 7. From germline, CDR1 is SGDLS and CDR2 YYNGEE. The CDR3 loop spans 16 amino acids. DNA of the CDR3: TGTGCCAGCAGCGTAGGAGGTAGCGGGAGGTTGGAGACCCAGTACTTC. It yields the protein CASSVGGSGRLETQYF. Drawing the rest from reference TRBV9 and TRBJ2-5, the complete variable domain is DSGVTQTPKHLITATGQRVTLRCSPRSGDLSVYWYQQSLDQGLQFLIQYYNGEERAKGNILERFSAQQFPDLHSELNLSSLELGDSALYFCASSVGGSGRLETQYFGPGTRLLVL.